This T cell receptor beta chain was observed in a study of cytomegalovirus exposure and HLA in healthy donors. In the study overall: Later, an analysis reported that the approximately 120 validation repertoires had used the same platform as the roughly 680 first-cohort repertoires.

As to this clone: The antigen is not known.

General study results and limits: Reported performance of the classifier showed diagnosis of cytomegalovirus status with high specificity and sensitivity. Among TCR beta chains, those listed as cytomegalovirus-associated numbered approximately 150. In a later analysis, first-cohort TCR clusters were found to tend to co-occur in the 90 to 150 validation repertoires.

The assay was immunoSEQ multiplex PCR, and TCRdb's table has in-frame clones only and misses some. The table has approximately 220,000 clones, roughly 88% seen once. Sample: PBMCs. The clonotype comes from a woman in her thirties in good health and CMV-seropositive.

The CDR3 protein is CASSQVHIGGEQFF. CDR3 in DNA: TGTGCCAGCAGCCAGGTCCATATCGGTGGTGAGCAGTTCTTC. The chain recombines TRBV4-2 with TRBJ2-1; no reliable D call. The germline V and J ends were trimmed by 3 bases and 9 bases, with 15 bases remaining between them. This CDR3 comprises 14 residues. Germline V gene sequence: CDR1 LGHNA, CDR2 YNFKEQ.